This TCR beta chain was identified in a study of T-cell reconstitution after alpha-beta-depleted transplantation in children. Unique molecular identifiers were incorporated during preparation of the TCRbeta library. In TCRdb, the PCR reads were re-called with MiXCR into one record per CDR3 protein. The data hold some 300,000 distinct CDR3 sequences, with 10% observed a single time. With 4 bases removed from V and 5 bases from J, the gap between germline ends came to 15 bases. Germline lookup yields CDR1 ENHRY and CDR2 SYGVKD. The CDR3 is 14 residues long. This clonotype was seen at least ten times. Sequenced material: PBMCs, taken before TCRalphabeta/CD19-depleted stem cell transplant. This sequence was found in a boy less than two years old with acute myeloid leukemia, due to receive a stem cell transplant. The V gene is TRBV10-3, the J gene TRBJ2-7; no firm D call. CDR3 in DNA: TGTGCCATCAGTGGTGGTGCGGCGGCCCACGAGCAGTACTTC. Translated: CAISGGAAAHEQYF.